This section outlines one TCR beta chain sequence together with its context. This clone showed up just once. What antigen it recognizes has not been identified. Qualities for individual bases were not recorded, and no much larger clone is one base off. This sample was taken from a study of blood T cell repertoires in COVID-19 (TCRdb year 2020). The study in broad terms: Samples covering the acute and convalescent phases of COVID-19 were provided by collaborators in the United States, Italy and Spain. The samples were drawn from the first 160 participants of the ongoing ImmuneRACE study and from 1,254 subjects provided by 6 global collaborators. The repertoires were released in a freely available public database meant as a resource for research on the immune response to SARS-CoV-2. The prospective study material was composed of cDNA or gDNA derived from T cells, B-cell-depleted T cells, or PBMCs. Subjects who had been exposed to COVID-19, were actively infected with it, or had recovered from it provided the deeply sampled blood TCRbeta repertoires that made up the dataset. Nearly every sample came with metadata listing a de-identified subject ID, COVID-19 status, age in years and sex. Where HLA class I and class II types were available, the types were taken from metadata supplied by the sample provider, not from assay-based typing. The full study reports these points: Clinical and demographic metadata were provided uncurated, with the amount varying by source and participant.

At one collaborating source in Seattle, patients were enrolled during active infection and were followed longitudinally through the course of disease. Each collaborating institution followed its own protocols to collect whole blood in K2EDTA tubes. For TCRbeta analysis, collaborators shipped samples in one of three forms: frozen whole blood, isolated PBMCs, or DNA extracted from either of those sample types. TCRbeta CDR3 regions were amplified from genomic DNA using the immunoSEQ Assay, a bias-controlled multiplex PCR. Turning to the authors' computational methods: The number of nucleated cells in each sample was estimated from the amplification of reference gene primers within the assay. To quantify the absolute abundance of each unique TCRbeta CDR3 rearrangement, sequence reads were collapsed and filtered. Productive Simpson clonality was computed per sample as the square root of Simpson's diversity index over productive rearrangements. TCRdb provides this immuneACCESS table in a form limited to in-frame rearrangements. Some clones are lacking; in checked studies, under half of them reflect an unresolved V gene, and why the rest are absent is not known. D and trimming were read from the DNA, whereas the V and J calls and clone size are those reported in that table. The sample yields about 480,000 clones; about 91% were counted once. The top ten clones comprise about 0.91% of the sample.

V was cut back by 3 bases and J by 0 bases, leaving a gap of 19 bases between them. There are 18 amino acids in the CDR3, from cysteine to phenylalanine inclusive. Of the read, only the CDR3 DNA is kept; its 54 bases are in frame from base 1. The germline V gene specifies SGHDT as CDR1 and YYEEEE as CDR2. The receptor comes from a man younger than 35 with COVID-19, enrolled during active disease. The sample was peripheral blood. The chain couples TRBV5-6 to TRBJ1-5; the D region possibly corresponds to TRBD1 (6 bases align). The nucleotides are TGTGCCAGCAGCTATGCTGGGCGGGGGCCCTATAGCAATCAGCCCCAGCATTTT. It is translated as CASSYAGRGPYSNQPQHF.